These 21 T cell receptor beta chains were all obtained from the same sample, sequenced in a study of shared clonotypes between healthy human individuals. Clones were sequenced by immunoSEQ multiplex PCR, and TCRdb holds only the in-frame ones, with some missing. The sample lists about 2,100,000 clones, more than 85% occurring once. CD45RO-negative CD8 cells positively selected for CCR7 made up the naive population, which excluded terminally differentiated effector memory CD45RA+ cells. The sample was naive CD8+ T cells from PBMCs. These receptors came from a man aged 18 to 30 in good health. Some clones in this sample may be carry-over from other donors' samples.

This rearrangement joins TRBV27 to TRBJ2-3, with TRBD1 as a possible D gene (6 bases). Germline V gene sequence: CDR1 MNHEY, CDR2 SMNVEV (reference sequence). The CDR3 totals 13 residues. V was trimmed by 5 bases and J by 5 bases, leaving 11 bases between them. DNA for the CDR3: TGTGCCAGCAGTCCTTCACAGGGAGATACGCAGTATTTT. Translation gives CASSPSQGDTQYF.

The chain recombines TRBV4-3 with TRBJ2-7; tentatively, D is TRBD2 (6 bases). CDR3 length: 16 amino acids. Trimming left V 0 bases short and J 0 bases short, with 12 bases between. Germline lookup yields CDR1 LGHNA and CDR2 YSLEER. The CDR3, as DNA: TGCGCCAGCAGCCAAGAGTGGAGGGGACTCTCCTACGAGCAGTACTTC. This codes for CASSQEWRGLSYEQYF.

This sequence joins TRBV27 and TRBJ2-1; D not resolved. Germline lookup yields CDR1 MNHEY and CDR2 SMNVEV (reference sequence). Trimming pared 6 bases from V and 10 bases from J, leaving 16 bases between. There are 13 residues in the CDR3. Written as DNA, the CDR3 is TGTGCCAGCAGCACCACGGGCCCTGGAGAGCAGTTCTTC. Its translation: CASSTTGPGEQFF.

The V and J genes are TRBV6-5 and TRBJ2-1; weak D call: TRBD1 (6 bases). V was clipped by 2 bases and J by 4 bases, with 12 bases between them. The CDR3 consists of 15 residues. Germline V gene sequence: CDR1 MNHEY, CDR2 SVGAGI. CDR3 DNA sequence: TGTGCCAGCAGTTACGGCAGGGGAACATACAATGAGCAGTTCTTC. Encoded protein: CASSYGRGTYNEQFF.

V gene TRBV5-5 combines with J gene TRBJ2-7; TRBD1 agrees at 9 bases. CDR3 length: 16 amino acids. Germline lookup yields CDR1 SGHKS and CDR2 YYEKEE (reference sequence). Trimming at V came to 4 bases and at J to 6 bases, leaving 14 bases not matched to a gene. The CDR3: CASSPYLQGAMFEQYF. In nucleotides, the CDR3 is TGTGCCAGCAGCCCATACCTACAGGGGGCGATGTTCGAGCAGTACTTC.

Concerning this clone itself: This specimen includes other DNA sequences encoding the same CDR3. The rearrangement joins TRBV27 to TRBJ1-2, with D tentatively TRBD1 (5 bases). Trimming removed 1 base from V and 7 bases from J, with 13 bases in between. The germline CDR1 and CDR2 sequences are MNHEY and SMNVEV (reference sequence). The CDR3 covers 14 residues. The CDR3 loop reads CASSLWAGSGGYTF. CDR3 DNA: TGTGCCAGCAGTTTATGGGCAGGGAGTGGTGGCTACACCTTC.

Turning to this clone: The same CDR3 can be traced to other DNA sequences in this sample. The V and J genes are TRBV7-9 and TRBJ1-2, with D uncertain. V lost 0 bases, J lost 5 bases, and 7 bases lay in between. Germline CDR1 is SEHNR and CDR2 is FQNEAQ (reference sequence). This CDR3 is built from 13 residues. In nucleotides, the CDR3 is TGTGCCAGCAGCTTAGCGGCAGCTTATGGCTACACCTTC. Protein product: CASSLAAAYGYTF.

This sequence joins TRBV28 and TRBJ1-5, with D unclear. Germline CDR1 and CDR2: MDHEN and SYDVKM. The CDR3 covers 12 residues. Trimming cost V 2 bases and J 7 bases, with 6 bases left between them. The CDR3 bases are TGTGCCAGCAGTTTAAGCGACCAGCCCCAGCATTTT. Protein: CASSLSDQPQHF.

This clone was detected many times. The rearrangement uses TRBV5-1 and TRBJ1-2, with 9 nucleotides matching TRBD1. Germline values: CDR1 SGHRS, CDR2 YFSETQ. V lost 3 bases to trimming and J lost 2 bases; unmatched junction nucleotides: 2. The CDR3 totals 14 residues. Here the CDR3 reads CASSWTGENYGYTF. The DNA for the CDR3 is TGCGCCAGCAGCTGGACAGGGGAGAACTATGGCTACACCTTC.

The chain uses TRBV6-1 and TRBJ2-1, with D perhaps matching TRBD1 (5 bases). Germline lookup yields CDR1 MNHNS and CDR2 SASEGT. This CDR3 is built from 12 residues. Trimming shortened V by 5 bases and J by 7 bases, and 9 bases separated the two germline ends. CDR3 sequence reads: CASSWTRNEQFF. The CDR3 bases are TGTGCCAGCAGTTGGACAAGGAATGAGCAGTTCTTC.

This chain joins TRBV13 and TRBJ2-2; tentative D call: TRBD2 (5 bases). Trimming took 5 bases from V and 4 from J, leaving 8 bases between them. This CDR3 comprises 13 residues. CDR1 and CDR2 from the germline V gene are PRHDT and FYEKMQ (reference sequence). The CDR3 loop reads CASSAGRTGELFF. The CDR3 region has the DNA TGTGCCAGCAGCGCGGGCCGCACCGGGGAGCTGTTTTTT.

This chain uses TRBV7-6 with TRBJ2-1; TRBD1 might be the D (7 bases). Trimming stripped 1 base from V and 6 bases from J, with 13 bases between. Germline V gene lookup returns CDR1 SGHVS and CDR2 FNYEAQ. This CDR3 comprises 15 residues. The CDR3 nucleotides are TGTGCCAGCAGCTTAGGACACAGGGGAGGCAATGAGCAGTTCTTC. Translating it yields CASSLGHRGGNEQFF. Complete variable domain (other parts from reference TRBV7-6 and TRBJ2-1): GAGVSQSPRYKVTKRGQDVALRCDPISGHVSLYWYRQALGQGPEFLTYFNYEAQQDKSGLPNDRFSAERPEGSISTLTIQRTEQRDSAMYRCASSLGHRGGNEQFFGPGTRLTVL.

The rearrangement uses TRBV7-9 and TRBJ2-1; 7 bases fit TRBD2. Germline CDR1 reads SEHNR; CDR2 reads FQNEAQ (reference sequence). Germline trimming cut 1 base from V and 0 bases from J; bases unmatched to any gene: 12. The CDR3 spans 19 residues. The CDR3 protein is CASSLGGGPYGSSYNEQFF. The CDR3 nucleotides read TGTGCCAGCAGCTTAGGGGGGGGTCCCTACGGGAGCTCCTACAATGAGCAGTTCTTC.

Only a few counts were recorded for this clone. The CDR3 region has the DNA TGTGCCAGCAGCTCGGACGGGGATAGCAATCAGCCCCAGCATTTT. Protein sequence: CASSSDGDSNQPQHF. The gene calls are TRBV7-8 and TRBJ1-5; D not resolved. The V end lost 4 bases, the J end lost 0 bases, and 10 bases lay between the germline ends. CDR3 length: 15 amino acids. Germline lookup yields CDR1 SGHVS and CDR2 FQNEAQ.

This clone was seen just once. V and J are TRBV11-2 and TRBJ2-1; D not certain. The V gene lost 5 bases and the J gene lost 5 bases, with 10 bases spanning the gap. Germline lookup yields CDR1 SGHAT and CDR2 FQNNGV. The CDR3 has 13 amino acids. The CDR3 DNA reads as TGTGCCAGCAGCCGACCGTATAACAATGAGCAGTTCTTC. This gives the protein CASSRPYNNEQFF.

The CDR3 DNA reads TGTGCCAGCAACGGAGCGGGGGGAGGCTCCTACAATGAGCAGTTCTTC. It codes for CASNGAGGGSYNEQFF. This chain connects TRBV7-6 to TRBJ2-1, with 9 bases lining up with TRBD2. Germline CDR1 and CDR2: SGHVS and FNYEAQ. The V gene end was trimmed by 7 bases and the J gene end by 0 bases; junction bases not matched to a gene: 7. This CDR3 is built from 16 residues.

The chain is built from TRBV9 and TRBJ2-7; D possibly corresponds to TRBD2 (6 bases). Germline values: CDR1 SGDLS, CDR2 YYNGEE. V was pared by 4 bases and J by 5 bases, with 13 bases between. CDR3 length equals 13 residues. The CDR3 DNA follows: TGTGCCAGCAGCCCCGGGCGGGGTGACGAGCAGTACTTC. Protein sequence: CASSPGRGDEQYF. Looking up the rest from reference TRBV9 and TRBJ2-7 gives the full variable domain: DSGVTQTPKHLITATGQRVTLRCSPRSGDLSVYWYQQSLDQGLQFLIQYYNGEERAKGNILERFSAQQFPDLHSELNLSSLELGDSALYFCASSPGRGDEQYFGPGTRLTVT.

V is TRBV28 and J is TRBJ2-7, with 8 bases lining up with TRBD2. Germline-derived CDR1 and CDR2 are MDHEN and SYDVKM. The CDR3 length is 14 residues. Trimming took 2 bases from V and 5 from J; bases not matched to a gene: 5. The DNA of the CDR3 is TGTGCCAGCAGTTTACGGACTAGCCACCACGAGCAGTACTTC. Its protein is CASSLRTSHHEQYF.

The rearrangement joins TRBV18 to TRBJ2-1, with a possible D match to TRBD2 (5 bases). The germline V and J ends were trimmed by 6 bases and 7 bases, with 22 bases remaining between them. CDR1 is KGHSH and CDR2 is LQKENI in the germline V gene. This CDR3 contains 16 residues. The CDR3 nucleotides are TGTGCCAGCTCGCCTAACCGGGGAAGGGCAAAAAATGAGCAGTTCTTC. As protein: CASSPNRGRAKNEQFF.

The chain uses TRBV27 and TRBJ2-7; tentatively, D is TRBD2 (6 bases). There are 14 residues in the CDR3. Looked up from germline, CDR1 is MNHEY and CDR2 is SMNVEV (reference sequence). V was pared by 2 bases and J by 4 bases, with 12 bases between. In nucleotides, the CDR3 is TGTGCCAGCAGTTTACGGGGACTTAATTACGAGCAGTACTTC. This codes for CASSLRGLNYEQYF.

The CDR3 spells CASSLFGASGSDTQYF. CDR3 nucleotide sequence: TGTGCCAGCAGCTTATTTGGGGCTAGCGGGAGTGATACGCAGTATTTT. The gene calls are TRBV7-4 and TRBJ2-3, with TRBD2 matching 10 bases. Germline CDR1 SGHVT, CDR2 SQSDAQ. The CDR3 extends over 16 amino acids. V dropped 2 bases and J dropped 6; count of bases not matched to a gene: 8.